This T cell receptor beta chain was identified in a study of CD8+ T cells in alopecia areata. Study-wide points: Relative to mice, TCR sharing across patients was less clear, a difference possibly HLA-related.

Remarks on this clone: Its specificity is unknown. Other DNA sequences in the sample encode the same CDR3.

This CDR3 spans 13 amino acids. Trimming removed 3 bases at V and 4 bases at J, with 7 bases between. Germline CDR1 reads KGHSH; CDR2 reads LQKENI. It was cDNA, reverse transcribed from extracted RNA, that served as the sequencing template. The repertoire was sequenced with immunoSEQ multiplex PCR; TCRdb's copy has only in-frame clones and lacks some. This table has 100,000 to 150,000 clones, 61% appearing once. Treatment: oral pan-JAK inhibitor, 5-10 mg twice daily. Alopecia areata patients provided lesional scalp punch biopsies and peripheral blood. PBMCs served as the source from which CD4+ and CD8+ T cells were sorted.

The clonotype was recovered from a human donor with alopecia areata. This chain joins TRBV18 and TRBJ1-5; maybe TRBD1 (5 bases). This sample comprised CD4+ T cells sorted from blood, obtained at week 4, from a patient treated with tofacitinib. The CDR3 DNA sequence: TGTGCCAGCTCACCGGGGGGGAATCAGCCCCAGCATTTT. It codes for CASSPGGNQPQHF.